This TCR beta chain was documented in a study of shared clonotypes between healthy human individuals. Study-wide points: Rarefaction demonstrated incomplete sorted-subset sequencing despite large depth. In several donors, about 5% of naive CD4 clonotypes appeared in common. Against clonotypes common to all four donors, non-shared ones had lower generation probabilities.

The CDR3 length is 17 residues. Trimming at V came to 3 bases and at J to 5 bases, leaving 10 bases not matched to a gene. Germline assignment: CDR1 SGHNT and CDR2 YYREEE (reference sequence). A remark on this clone: Its target is unknown.

The method was immunoSEQ multiplex PCR; TCRdb's version includes in-frame clones alone and lacks a portion of them. The table has roughly 2 million clones, more than 90% seen once; the top ten hold less than 0.15%. This receptor was obtained from a man between 18 and 35 years old in good health. The V and J genes are TRBV5-4 and TRBJ2-3; 12 nucleotides line up with TRBD1. What was sequenced was naive CD4+ T cells sorted from blood. Subset specified: CD45RA+ positively selected. This chain's CDR3 is CASSSPPGTGGKDTQYF. Here the CDR3 DNA reads TGTGCCAGCAGCTCCCCGCCCGGGACAGGGGGCAAAGATACGCAGTATTTT. The full variable domain, rest sourced from reference TRBV5-4 and TRBJ2-3, is ETGVTQSPTHLIKTRGQQVTLRCSSQSGHNTVSWYQQALGQGPQFIFQYYREEENGRGNFPPRFSGLQFPNYSSELNVNALELDDSALYLCASSSPPGTGGKDTQYFGPGTRLTVL.